Below, 30 T cell receptor beta chains from the same sample are listed, as sequenced in a study of shared clonotypes between healthy human individuals. Some clones are missing from TCRdb's copy, which holds only in-frame ones; the method was immunoSEQ multiplex PCR. This sample carries some 240,000 clones, under 80% of them seen once, and the ten largest clones take around 10%. Sequenced input: memory CD4+ T cells sorted from blood. Noted subset: CD45RA-negative fraction. The receptors were sampled from a man aged 25 to 40 in good health.

This clone was picked up a small number of times. The rearrangement links TRBV2 to TRBJ2-7, with unresolved D. Trimming pared 6 bases from V and 5 bases from J, leaving 11 bases between. The CDR3 contains 12 residues. The V gene's germline CDR1 is SNHLY and CDR2 FYNNEI. The CDR3 DNA is TGTGCCAGCAGGGTCTTTTCACACGAGCAGTACTTC. Amino acids: CASRVFSHEQYF.

V usage is TRBV19 and J usage is TRBJ1-2; no clear D gene. V gave up 2 bases and J gave up 1 base, with 5 bases separating them. Germline CDR1 reads LNHDA; CDR2 reads SQIVND (reference sequence). This CDR3 comprises 13 residues. CDR3 sequence reads: CASSIRDNYGYTF. The DNA for the CDR3 is TGTGCCAGTAGTATACGGGATAACTATGGCTACACCTTC.

V gene TRBV5-4 combines with J gene TRBJ2-6; 7 nucleotides line up with TRBD2. Germline lookup yields CDR1 SGHNT and CDR2 YYREEE (reference sequence). V gave up 4 bases and J gave up 2 bases; unmatched junction bases: 6. The CDR3 extends over 16 amino acids. CDR3 bases: TGTGCCAGCAGCCCGGACGGGGGGACTGGGGCCAACGTCCTGACTTTC. Its protein is CASSPDGGTGANVLTF.

The chain has TRBV9 and TRBJ2-6; 9 nucleotides line up with TRBD1. Germline V CDR1 and CDR2: SGDLS, YYNGEE. The V and J ends lost 4 bases and 0 bases, in that order; junction bases with no gene match: 5. There are 17 residues in the CDR3. CDR3 amino acids: CASSPGQGNSGANVLTF. CDR3 nucleotides: TGTGCCAGCAGCCCCGGACAGGGGAACTCTGGGGCCAACGTCCTGACTTTC.

The V call is TRBV12-5, the J call TRBJ2-1, with 7 bases fitting TRBD2. CDR3 length: 15 residues. The germline V gene encodes CDR1 LGHNT and CDR2 FRNRAP. J gave up 5 bases and V 5 bases, and 9 bases lay outside the gene matches. CDR3 region: CASGPGGRADNEQFF. CDR3 DNA: TGTGCTAGTGGTCCTGGTGGGAGGGCCGACAATGAGCAGTTCTTC.

As to this clone: The same CDR3 is also encoded by other DNA sequences in this sample. The rearrangement links TRBV5-1 to TRBJ2-5, with TRBD2 identical over 8 bases. Germline V CDR1 and CDR2: SGHRS, YFSETQ. The CDR3 is 15 residues long. Unmatched junction bases numbered 4, after V lost 0 bases and J lost 3 bases. Here the CDR3 reads CASSLGGTREETQYF. The CDR3, as DNA: TGCGCCAGCAGCTTGGGAGGGACTAGAGAAGAGACCCAGTACTTC.

The chain carries TRBV7-9 and TRBJ1-4; 7 bases agree with TRBD1. Germline V gives CDR1 SEHNR, CDR2 FQNEAQ (reference sequence). This CDR3 comprises 15 residues. V dropped 5 bases and J dropped 2; count of bases not matched to a gene: 5. The CDR3: CASSPRDSTNEKLFF. DNA of the CDR3: TGTGCCAGCAGCCCTAGGGACAGTACTAATGAAAAACTGTTTTTT.

The CDR3 DNA sequence: TGCAGCGTTGCCGGCGTCCTTCTACAGGGGGCTGATGAAAAACTGTTTTTT. Translation gives CSVAGVLLQGADEKLFF. The genes are TRBV29-1 and TRBJ1-4, with 9 bases matching TRBD1. Germline assignment: CDR1 SQVTM and CDR2 ANQGSEA. V lost 4 bases to trimming and J lost 6 bases; unmatched junction nucleotides: 15. The CDR3 loop spans 17 amino acids.

The chain joins TRBV28 to TRBJ1-2, with TRBD1 matching over 9 bases. In germline, CDR1 is MDHEN, CDR2 SYDVKM. The CDR3 runs 15 residues. The J segment lost 2 bases and the V segment lost 3 bases, leaving 4 bases of the junction unmatched. The CDR3 region is CASSFSGTGNYGYTF. CDR3 sequence (DNA): TGTGCCAGCAGTTTCTCCGGGACAGGGAACTATGGCTACACCTTC.

This clone was seen a few times. The gene calls are TRBV5-1 and TRBJ2-5; the D is unclear. The CDR3 sequence is 16 residues long. V shed 1 base and J shed 3 bases, with 16 bases lying between them. Germline CDR1 SGHRS, CDR2 YFSETQ. This chain's CDR3 is CASSLSRTPREETQYF. CDR3 sequence (DNA): TGCGCCAGCAGCTTGTCACGGACGCCTCGGGAAGAGACCCAGTACTTC.

The chain is built from TRBV10-3 and TRBJ1-2; D call uncertain. CDR1 and CDR2 (germline): ENHRY, SYGVKD. V lost 7 bases and J 8 bases, leaving 20 bases between the germline ends. The CDR3 extends over 14 amino acids. The CDR3 region is CAINRGTAEEGYTF. The DNA for the CDR3 is TGTGCCATCAACCGAGGTACAGCCGAAGAAGGCTACACCTTC.

V usage is TRBV25-1 and J usage is TRBJ2-1, with 14 bases fitting TRBD2. Losses at the gene ends were 7 bases for V and 4 bases for J; bases not matched to a gene: 12. Per the germline V gene, CDR1 is MGHDK and CDR2 is SYGVNS. The length of the CDR3 is 18 residues. CDR3 protein: CASTAPGLAGAPYNEQFF. In nucleotides, the CDR3 is TGTGCCAGCACAGCTCCGGGACTAGCGGGAGCCCCGTACAATGAGCAGTTCTTC.

The chain is built from TRBV19 and TRBJ2-5, with a tentative D call TRBD1 (5 bases). CDR1 and CDR2 (germline): LNHDA, SQIVND (reference sequence). The ends were cut back, 4 bases at V and 5 bases at J, with 17 bases in the middle. The CDR3 extends over 15 amino acids. In nucleotides, the CDR3 is TGTGCCAGTAGTACAATCCCAGGGTCTGGGGAGACCCAGTACTTC. Protein sequence: CASSTIPGSGETQYF.

There are a few counts of this clone. The chain carries TRBV7-2 and TRBJ2-3; a possible D gene is TRBD2 (5 bases). The CDR3 has 13 residues. Trimming took off 5 bases at V and 5 bases at J, with 11 bases between the two ends. The V gene's germline CDR1 is SGHTA and CDR2 FQGNSA. CDR3 amino acids: CASSPFAGDTQYF. DNA of the CDR3: TGTGCCAGCAGCCCATTTGCGGGAGATACGCAGTATTTT.

This sequence joins TRBV4-3 and TRBJ1-4; D possibly corresponds to TRBD1 (6 bases). The CDR3 covers 19 residues. Between the trimmed V and J ends, which lost 1 base and 7 bases, there was a span of 25 bases. The germline V gene encodes CDR1 LGHNA and CDR2 YSLEER. CDR3 amino acids: CASSQGVTGRGITSEKLFF. In nucleotides, the CDR3 is TGCGCCAGCAGCCAAGGGGTTACAGGGAGGGGGATCACGAGTGAAAAACTGTTTTTT.

This clone has more than one count but fewer than ten. V is TRBV6-1 and J is TRBJ1-5; D remains ambiguous. CDR1 is MNHNS, CDR2 SASEGT, per germline. The CDR3 consists of 13 residues. V lost 3 bases to trimming and J lost 4 bases, with 7 bases between them. DNA of the CDR3: TGTGCCAGCAGTGATGGGAGGAATCAGCCCCAGCATTTT. Its translation is CASSDGRNQPQHF.

This clone is a singleton in its sample. The rearrangement joins TRBV9 to TRBJ1-1, with a tentative D call TRBD1 (5 bases). Between the trimmed V and J ends, which lost 4 bases and 1 base, there was a span of 11 bases. The CDR3 length is 14 residues. In germline, CDR1 is SGDLS, CDR2 YYNGEE. The CDR3 DNA reads as TGTGCCAGCAGCAGAACGGACAAGAACACTGAAGCTTTCTTT. It codes for CASSRTDKNTEAFF. The whole variable domain, remainder taken from reference TRBV9 and TRBJ1-1, is DSGVTQTPKHLITATGQRVTLRCSPRSGDLSVYWYQQSLDQGLQFLIQYYNGEERAKGNILERFSAQQFPDLHSELNLSSLELGDSALYFCASSRTDKNTEAFFGQGTRLTVV.

On this clone itself: The sample has other DNA sequences that encode this CDR3 too. The chain carries TRBV6-5 and TRBJ2-7; possibly TRBD1 for D (6 bases). There are 13 residues in the CDR3. Deletions cut 2 bases from V and 3 bases from J, with 8 bases between. Germline CDR1 is MNHEY and CDR2 is SVGAGI. For the CDR3, the DNA is TGTGCCAGCAGTTACACAGGGAGCTACGAGCAGTACTTC. Its translation is CASSYTGSYEQYF.

This clone was counted between two and nine times. V usage is TRBV7-9 and J usage is TRBJ2-1; the D gene is possibly TRBD2 (7 bases). The ends were cut back, 5 bases at V and 10 bases at J, with 12 bases in the middle. This CDR3 spans 12 amino acids. Germline CDR1 and CDR2: SEHNR and FQNEAQ (reference sequence). The CDR3, as DNA: TGTGCCAGCAGCCAACAGGGAGGGGAGCAGTTCTTC. This gives the protein CASSQQGGEQFF.

This chain links TRBV7-9 with TRBJ2-1; TRBD2 matches 9 bases. CDR1 and CDR2 (germline): SEHNR, FQNEAQ (reference sequence). Trimming cost V 6 bases and J 3 bases; bases outside gene matches: 6. The CDR3 is 15 residues long. This chain's CDR3 is CASRYSGSIYNEQFF. The CDR3 bases are TGTGCCAGCAGGTATAGCGGGAGTATCTACAATGAGCAGTTCTTC. Drawing the rest from reference TRBV7-9 and TRBJ2-1, the complete variable domain is DTGVSQNPRHKITKRGQNVTFRCDPISEHNRLYWYRQTLGQGPEFLTYFQNEAQLEKSRLLSDRFSAERPKGSFSTLEIQRTEQGDSAMYLCASRYSGSIYNEQFFGPGTRLTVL.

This chain's CDR3 is CASSEATRGTQYF. CDR3 in DNA: TGTGCCAGCAGCGAAGCGACCCGTGGGACCCAGTACTTC. The chain recombines TRBV9 with TRBJ2-5, with no clear D. Germline values: CDR1 SGDLS, CDR2 YYNGEE. This CDR3 is built from 13 residues. The ends were cut back, 3 bases at V and 7 bases at J, with 13 bases in the middle.

In its sample, this clone was seen many times. Other DNA sequences from this sample encode an identical CDR3 as well. The rearrangement uses TRBV7-2 and TRBJ1-5; a weak D match, TRBD1 (5 bases). Germline CDR1 is SGHTA and CDR2 is FQGNSA. CDR3 length: 15 residues. V was trimmed by 5 bases and J by 3 bases, leaving 14 bases between them. In DNA form, the CDR3 reads TGTGCCAGCAGCCTGAACCAGGGTAACAATCAGCCCCAGCATTTT. It yields the protein CASSLNQGNNQPQHF.

The chain joins TRBV2 to TRBJ2-3; D possibly corresponds to TRBD1 (6 bases). The ends were cut back, 8 bases at V and 2 bases at J, with 8 bases in the middle. Germline loops: CDR1 SNHLY, CDR2 FYNNEI. The CDR3 loop spans 12 amino acids. The DNA of the CDR3 is TGTGCCAGCGGGGACATCACAGATACGCAGTATTTT. Its translation is CASGDITDTQYF.

This chain connects TRBV18 to TRBJ2-7; D call uncertain. V was clipped by 0 bases and J by 6 bases, with 12 bases between them. The CDR3 loop spans 14 amino acids. In germline, CDR1 is KGHSH, CDR2 LQKENI. The CDR3 bases are TGTGCCAGCTCACCACCGTCCAGGTTGGGCGAGCAGTACTTC. It encodes CASSPPSRLGEQYF.

The V gene is TRBV6-1, the J gene TRBJ1-5, with no clear D. Trimming removed 2 bases from V and 4 bases from J, with 12 bases in between. Germline CDR1 and CDR2: MNHNS and SASEGT. The CDR3 runs 15 residues. The CDR3 spells CASSERWLANQPQHF. For the CDR3, the DNA is TGTGCCAGCAGTGAAAGGTGGCTCGCTAATCAGCCCCAGCATTTT.

This clone was detected only once. The chain is built from TRBV4-2 and TRBJ2-1; 7 bases fit TRBD2. J gave up 4 bases and V 1 base, and 10 bases lay outside the gene matches. Germline CDR1 reads LGHNA; CDR2 reads YNFKEQ. The CDR3 loop spans 17 amino acids. DNA of the CDR3: TGTGCCAGCAGCCAAGCCCGGGTTCTAGCGGATTACAATGAGCAGTTCTTC. Translation: CASSQARVLADYNEQFF.

V usage is TRBV6-1 and J usage is TRBJ2-7; 9 bases are shared with TRBD2. The CDR3 runs to 13 residues. Germline V gene data show CDR1 as MNHNS and CDR2 as SASEGT. V shed 10 bases and J 3 bases; nucleotides not matched to a gene: 7. The CDR3 region is CATRAGGYYEQYF. In nucleotides, the CDR3 is TGTGCCACCCGAGCGGGGGGATACTACGAGCAGTACTTC.

This sequence joins TRBV2 and TRBJ2-7, with no clear D. Germline loops: CDR1 SNHLY, CDR2 FYNNEI. The V gene lost 6 bases and the J gene lost 2 bases, with 14 bases spanning the gap. This CDR3 contains 14 residues. The CDR3 is CASSDKVGTYEQYF. In DNA, the CDR3 is TGTGCCAGCAGCGATAAGGTTGGGACCTACGAGCAGTACTTC.

The chain employs TRBV28 and TRBJ2-7; a possible D gene is TRBD1 (5 bases). The V and J ends lost 6 bases and 6 bases respectively, with 12 bases between them. This CDR3 comprises 12 residues. Germline V gene lookup returns CDR1 MDHEN and CDR2 SYDVKM. As DNA, the CDR3 is TGTGCCAGCAGGGTAAGGGGTTCCGAGCAGTACTTC. It codes for CASRVRGSEQYF.

The genes are TRBV29-1 and TRBJ2-3, with TRBD2 matching over 10 bases. Germline-derived CDR1 and CDR2 are SQVTM and ANQGSEA. The CDR3 contains 14 residues. Losses at the gene ends were 5 bases for V and 6 bases for J; bases not matched to a gene: 8. The CDR3 DNA reads as TGCAGCGTTTCAGTGAGCGGGAGGGGCGATACGCAGTATTTT. Translating gives CSVSVSGRGDTQYF.